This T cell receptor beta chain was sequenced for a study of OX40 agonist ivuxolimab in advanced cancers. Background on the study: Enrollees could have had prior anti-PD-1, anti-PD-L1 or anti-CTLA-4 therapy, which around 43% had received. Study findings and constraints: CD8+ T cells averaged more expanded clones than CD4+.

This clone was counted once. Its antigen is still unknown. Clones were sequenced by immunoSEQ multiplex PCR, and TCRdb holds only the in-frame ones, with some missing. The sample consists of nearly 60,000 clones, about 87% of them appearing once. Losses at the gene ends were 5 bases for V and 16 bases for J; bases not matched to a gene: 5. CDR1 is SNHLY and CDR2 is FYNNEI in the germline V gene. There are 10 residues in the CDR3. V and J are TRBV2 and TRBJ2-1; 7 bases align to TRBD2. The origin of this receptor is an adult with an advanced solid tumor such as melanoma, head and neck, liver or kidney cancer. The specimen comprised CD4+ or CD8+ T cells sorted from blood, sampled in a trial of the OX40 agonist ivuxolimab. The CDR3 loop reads CASSTGGSFF. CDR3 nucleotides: TGTGCCAGCAGTACAGGCGGGAGTTTCTTC.